The 22 T cell receptor beta chains below all came from one sample that was sequenced in a study of STAT5B mutations in CD4+ large granular lymphocyte leukemia. Data came from immunoSEQ multiplex PCR; TCRdb stores just in-frame clones and leaves some out. This sample carries 25,000 to 35,000 clones, around 70% of them seen once, and the ten largest clones take roughly 0.31%. Input material: CD4+ T cells from blood buffy coats. All receptors derive from a human donor in good health.

V gene TRBV10-3 combines with J gene TRBJ1-2; 7 positions match TRBD1. The CDR3 contains 14 residues. Germline values: CDR1 ENHRY, CDR2 SYGVKD. V shed 4 bases, J shed 4 bases, and the junction held 6 bases outside the gene matches. CDR3 protein: CAISARDRTYGYTF. Written as DNA, the CDR3 is TGTGCCATCAGTGCCCGGGACAGAACCTATGGCTACACCTTC.

The chain carries TRBV10-1 and TRBJ2-3; 12 nucleotides line up with TRBD2. J was trimmed by 8 bases and V by 2 bases; bases with no gene match: 8. CDR3 length: 16 residues. Per the germline V gene, CDR1 is WNHNN and CDR2 is SYGVQD (reference sequence). The CDR3 loop is CASSEAASGGAGTQYF. DNA for the CDR3: TGCGCCAGCAGTGAGGCGGCTAGCGGGGGGGCCGGTACGCAGTATTTT.

The chain couples TRBV5-1 to TRBJ2-3; D remains ambiguous. This CDR3 is 16 amino acids long. In germline, CDR1 is SGHRS, CDR2 YFSETQ. Trimming took off 1 base at V and 0 bases at J, with 12 bases between the two ends. CDR3 nucleotide sequence: TGCGCCAGCAGCTTGTTAGGCGGAGCTAGCACAGATACGCAGTATTTT. This sequence encodes CASSLLGGASTDTQYF.

The rearrangement uses TRBV11-3 and TRBJ2-3; 9 nucleotides line up with TRBD1. The V segment lost 5 bases and the J segment 6 bases; nucleotides outside the gene matches: 9. CDR1 and CDR2 (germline): SGHNT, YENEEA. The CDR3 covers 15 residues. CDR3 in amino acids: CASSPIQGAGDTQYF. In nucleotides, the CDR3 is TGTGCCAGCAGCCCCATACAGGGGGCTGGGGATACGCAGTATTTT.

In its sample, this clone was seen a few times. V usage is TRBV5-1 and J usage is TRBJ1-1; 11 bases agree with TRBD1. CDR1 is SGHRS, CDR2 YFSETQ, per germline. V dropped 0 bases and J dropped 5; count of bases not matched to a gene: 3. There are 15 residues in the CDR3. The CDR3 here is CASSLAGQGDTEAFF. The CDR3 nucleotides are TGCGCCAGCAGCTTGGCGGGACAGGGGGATACTGAAGCTTTCTTT.

The chain couples TRBV12-5 to TRBJ1-1; D is unclear. The CDR3 runs to 14 residues. Per germline, CDR1 LGHNT and CDR2 FRNRAP. V was pared by 1 base and J by 1 base, with 7 bases between. The CDR3 bases are TGTGCTAGTGGTTTGGAACTGGAGAACACTGAAGCTTTCTTT. Amino acid sequence: CASGLELENTEAFF.

This clone was observed a handful of times. The CDR3 protein is CASSEVRMIEPQHF. The CDR3 region has the DNA TGTGCCAGCAGTGAGGTCAGGATGATTGAGCCCCAGCATTTT. The V gene is TRBV2, the J gene TRBJ1-5; the D is unclear. V gave up 3 bases and J gave up 8 bases, with 14 bases separating them. There are 14 residues in the CDR3. Germline V gives CDR1 SNHLY, CDR2 FYNNEI.

This chain joins TRBV9 and TRBJ2-2; 7 nucleotides align to TRBD1. The V gene end was trimmed by 0 bases and the J gene end by 1 base; junction bases not matched to a gene: 6. This CDR3 has 17 residues. Per germline, CDR1 SGDLS and CDR2 YYNGEE. In DNA form, the CDR3 reads TGTGCCAGCAGCGTAGATCCCACAGGGGTGAACACCGGGGAGCTGTTTTTT. Its protein is CASSVDPTGVNTGELFF.

This clone was observed a few times. This chain connects TRBV28 to TRBJ2-7; D possibly corresponds to TRBD1 (6 bases). There are 16 residues in the CDR3. V lost 3 bases, J lost 0 bases, and 15 bases lay in between. Germline values: CDR1 MDHEN, CDR2 SYDVKM. CDR3 sequence reads: CASSFSDRSLSYEQYF. CDR3 nucleotides: TGTGCCAGCAGTTTCTCCGACAGGTCTCTCTCCTACGAGCAGTACTTC.

The chain couples TRBV7-9 to TRBJ2-7, with 7 bases aligning to TRBD2. Germline assignment: CDR1 SEHNR and CDR2 FQNEAQ (reference sequence). The CDR3 has 15 residues. V trimming: 1 base; J trimming: 2 bases; junction bases outside the gene matches: 5. The CDR3, as DNA: TGTGCCAGCAGCTTAGGGGGGGGGAAAACCTACGAGCAGTACTTC. This translates into CASSLGGGKTYEQYF.

The gene calls are TRBV7-2 and TRBJ2-3, with TRBD2 matching 11 bases. CDR1 is SGHTA and CDR2 is FQGNSA in the germline V gene. V gave up 1 base and J gave up 2 bases; unmatched junction bases: 5. The CDR3 covers 17 residues. CDR3 in amino acids: CASSLGSSGGPTDTQYF. CDR3 sequence (DNA): TGTGCCAGCAGCTTAGGATCTAGCGGGGGGCCCACAGATACGCAGTATTTT.

The J gene is TRBJ1-5, the V gene TRBV2, with D uncertain. CDR1 is SNHLY, CDR2 FYNNEI, per germline. V dropped 2 bases and J dropped 5 bases, with 10 bases sitting between them. The CDR3 length is 14 residues. CDR3 nucleotide sequence: TGTGCCAGCAGTGAACTGGCAGGACATCAGCCCCAGCATTTT. Protein sequence: CASSELAGHQPQHF.

The chain carries TRBV9 and TRBJ2-1, with D possibly being TRBD1 (5 bases). This CDR3 comprises 15 residues. Trimming stripped 0 bases from V and 0 bases from J, with 7 bases between. Germline CDR1 reads SGDLS; CDR2 reads YYNGEE. The DNA for the CDR3 is TGTGCCAGCAGCGTAGAACAGGCCTCCTACAATGAGCAGTTCTTC. Protein sequence: CASSVEQASYNEQFF.

This clone was found once. This chain joins TRBV28 and TRBJ1-5, with TRBD1 matching over 7 bases. V shed 3 bases, J shed 4 bases, and the junction held 6 bases outside the gene matches. The CDR3 spans 15 residues. The germline CDR1 and CDR2 sequences are MDHEN and SYDVKM. This CDR3 is CASSFLQGPNQPQHF. The CDR3 DNA is TGTGCCAGCAGTTTTTTACAGGGGCCTAATCAGCCCCAGCATTTT. Full variable domain (remainder filled in from reference TRBV28 and TRBJ1-5): DVKVTQSSRYLVKRTGEKVFLECVQDMDHENMFWYRQDPGLGLRLIYFSYDVKMKEKGDIPEGYSVSREKKERFSLILESASTNQTSMYLCASSFLQGPNQPQHFGDGTRLSIL.

The chain is built from TRBV2 and TRBJ2-7; the match to TRBD1 covers 9 bases. CDR1 and CDR2 from the germline V gene are SNHLY and FYNNEI. V trimming: 5 bases; J trimming: 5 bases; junction bases outside the gene matches: 7. This CDR3 is 14 amino acids long. The CDR3 DNA reads TGTGCCAGCAGTTGGGACAGGGTATCCCACGAGCAGTACTTC. Protein product: CASSWDRVSHEQYF.

The chain carries TRBV23-1 and TRBJ2-6; 10 bases fit TRBD2. TRBV23-1 is annotated as an ORF whose role is uncertain. Trimming cost V 3 bases and J 3 bases; bases outside gene matches: 5. The CDR3 extends over 17 amino acids. The CDR3 nucleotides are TGCGCCAGCAGTCATCCGACTAGCGGGTGTGGGGCCAACGTCCTGACTTTC. As protein: CASSHPTSGCGANVLTF.

This clone was counted between two and nine times. The J gene is TRBJ2-6, the V gene TRBV4-1; D perhaps matches TRBD2 (5 bases). The ends were cut back, 10 bases at V and 0 bases at J, with 13 bases in the middle. Germline lookup yields CDR1 MGHRA and CDR2 YSYEKL. The CDR3 consists of 15 residues. CDR3 sequence: CATGGWSSGANVLTF. The CDR3 DNA sequence: TGCGCCACAGGCGGGTGGTCCTCTGGGGCCAACGTCCTGACTTTC.

This chain uses TRBV5-6 with TRBJ2-7; the match to TRBD1 covers 10 bases. This CDR3 has 14 amino acids. The V gene's germline CDR1 is SGHDT and CDR2 YYEEEE. With 3 bases clipped from V and 7 bases from J, the junction kept 7 bases outside the gene matches. The DNA for the CDR3 is TGTGCCAGCAGCTCCGGGACAGGGGTGGAGGAGCAGTACTTC. It specifies CASSSGTGVEEQYF.

The chain has TRBV5-1 and TRBJ2-7, with a weak D call TRBD1 (6 bases). The V end lost 4 bases, the J end lost 9 bases, and 17 bases lay between the germline ends. Germline-derived CDR1 and CDR2 are SGHRS and YFSETQ. The CDR3 sequence is 13 residues long. The CDR3 is CASSPNTDSGQYF. The CDR3 DNA follows: TGCGCCAGCAGCCCTAACACGGACAGCGGGCAGTACTTC.

The table lists this clone with a few counts. V and J are TRBV30 and TRBJ1-1; no firm D call. Germline CDR1 and CDR2: GTSNPN and SVGIG (reference sequence). V lost 2 bases to trimming and J lost 0 bases, with 7 bases between them. This CDR3 is built from 13 residues. CDR3 bases: TGTGCCTGGAGTCATCGTATGAACACTGAAGCTTTCTTT. This sequence encodes CAWSHRMNTEAFF.

This chain links TRBV19 with TRBJ2-3; no clear D gene. The CDR3 length is 14 residues. The germline gives CDR1 LNHDA, CDR2 SQIVND (reference sequence). The ends were cut back, 10 bases at V and 1 base at J, with 15 bases in the middle. CDR3 DNA sequence: TGTGCCACCCGACCCCAAGGTGGCACAGATACGCAGTATTTT. Translated: CATRPQGGTDTQYF.

The rearrangement joins TRBV5-1 to TRBJ2-7; 10 nucleotides line up with TRBD1. V was pared by 7 bases and J by 6 bases, with 10 bases of the junction left unmatched. The length of the CDR3 is 14 residues. The germline CDR1 and CDR2 sequences are SGHRS and YFSETQ. CDR3 in amino acids: CASCTRDRGCEQYF. CDR3 sequence (DNA): TGCGCCAGCTGTACCCGGGACAGGGGTTGCGAGCAGTACTTC.